The entry that follows covers one TCR beta chain sequence. These data come from a study of control samples from healthy donors and cancer patients. Only in-frame clones appear in the TCRdb table, and some are missing; sequencing was by immunoSEQ multiplex PCR. The repertoire holds some 130,000 clones, just under 95% seen once, with less than 7% in the top ten. CDR1 is MNHNS, CDR2 SASEGT, per germline. CDR3 size: 18 residues. With V trimmed by 1 base and J by 4 bases, 9 bases remained unmatched. The gene calls are TRBV6-1 and TRBJ2-3, with TRBD2 matching 12 bases. This sequence originates from a man aged 18 to 29 in good health. Sequenced input: blood. CDR3 sequence: CASSEELAGGLPADTQYF. As DNA, the CDR3 is TGTGCCAGCAGTGAAGAACTAGCGGGGGGTCTGCCGGCAGATACGCAGTATTTT.